The sequence of this T cell receptor (beta chain) was determined in a study of OX40 agonist ivuxolimab in advanced cancers. Profiled with immunoSEQ multiplex PCR; TCRdb holds only in-frame clones, not every one. The repertoire holds around 80,000 clones, with 85% to 95% as singletons. Trimming pared 0 bases from V and 2 bases from J, leaving 19 bases between. Germline V lookup: CDR1 LNHNV, CDR2 YYDKDF (reference sequence). This CDR3 contains 18 residues. The sequenced sample was CD4+ or CD8+ T cells sorted from blood, obtained in a trial of the OX40 agonist ivuxolimab. This clonotype was sampled from an adult with an advanced solid tumor such as melanoma, head and neck, liver or kidney cancer. The chain is built from TRBV15 and TRBJ1-2; perhaps TRBD1 as D (5 bases). DNA of the CDR3: TGTGCCACCAGCAGAGAAGGAATGGGCTTGGGGCCAAACTATGGCTACACCTTC. It specifies CATSREGMGLGPNYGYTF.